Given below is one T cell receptor beta chain in context. As yet, its antigen is unknown. This sample was taken from a study of radiation and T cells in renal cell carcinoma. Findings and caveats of the study: Top tumor clonotypes rose in blood 2 weeks post-radiation, then contracted.

Produced via immunoSEQ multiplex PCR; TCRdb's table is partial and in-frame only. The sample records about 130,000 clones, 80% to 85% being singletons. Per the germline V gene, CDR1 is LNHDA and CDR2 is SQIVND (reference sequence). The CDR3 runs 15 residues. With V trimmed by 5 bases and J by 6 bases, 8 bases remained unmatched. Time point of the sample: baseline pretreatment blood. Treatment of the sample: 15 Gy SBRT to primary tumor, nephrectomy 4 weeks later. Serial blood draws occurred at baseline and 2 and 4 weeks post-SBRT. The patient's renal cell carcinoma had clear cell pathology. The chain joins TRBV19 to TRBJ2-1; 9 positions agree with TRBD2. The receptor was derived from a woman aged 60-75 years with renal cell carcinoma. The starting material was blood, obtained from a patient whose treatment included radiotherapy and nephrectomy. The CDR3 loop is CASSLPLAGANEQFF. CDR3 nucleotide sequence: TGTGCCAGTAGTCTCCCCTTAGCGGGAGCCAATGAGCAGTTCTTC. Filled out from reference TRBV19 and TRBJ2-1, the complete variable domain reads DGGITQSPKYLFRKEGQNVTLSCEQNLNHDAMYWYRQDPGQGLRLIYYSQIVNDFQKGDIAEGYSVSREKKESFPLTVTSAQKNPTAFYLCASSLPLAGANEQFFGPGTRLTVL.